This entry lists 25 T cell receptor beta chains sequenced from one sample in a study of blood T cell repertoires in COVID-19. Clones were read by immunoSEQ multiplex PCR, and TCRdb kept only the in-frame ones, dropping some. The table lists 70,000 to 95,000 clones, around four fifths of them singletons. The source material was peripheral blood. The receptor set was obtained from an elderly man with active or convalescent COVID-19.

Here the CDR3 DNA reads TGTGCCAGCAGGGGGACAGGGTCTGGAAACACCATATATTTT. As protein: CASRGTGSGNTIYF. This rearrangement joins TRBV6-5 to TRBJ1-3; TRBD1 aligns across 9 bases. Germline assignment: CDR1 MNHEY and CDR2 SVGAGI. CDR3 length: 14 amino acids. J was trimmed by 1 base and V by 6 bases; bases with no gene match: 1.

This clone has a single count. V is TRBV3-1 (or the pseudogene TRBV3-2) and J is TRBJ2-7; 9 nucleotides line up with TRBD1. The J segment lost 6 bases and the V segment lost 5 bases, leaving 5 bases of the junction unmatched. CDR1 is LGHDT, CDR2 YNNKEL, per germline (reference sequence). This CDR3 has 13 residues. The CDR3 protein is CASSLGQGREQYV. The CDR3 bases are TGTGCCAGCAGCTTGGGACAGGGCCGCGAGCAGTACGTC.

The CDR3 DNA reads as TGTGCCAGCAGCTTGGGGCTGATGAACACTGAAGCTTTCTTT. As protein: CASSLGLMNTEAFF. The gene calls are TRBV5-6 and TRBJ1-1; D is undetermined. The length of the CDR3 is 14 residues. V was cut by 0 bases and J by 0 bases, with 6 bases left in between. Germline V gene data show CDR1 as SGHDT and CDR2 as YYEEEE.

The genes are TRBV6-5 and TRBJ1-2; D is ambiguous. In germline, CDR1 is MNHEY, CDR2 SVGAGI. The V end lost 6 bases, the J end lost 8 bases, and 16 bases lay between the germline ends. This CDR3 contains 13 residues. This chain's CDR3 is CASRNPGGLGYTF. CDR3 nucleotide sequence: TGTGCCAGCAGGAACCCGGGAGGGTTGGGCTACACCTTC.

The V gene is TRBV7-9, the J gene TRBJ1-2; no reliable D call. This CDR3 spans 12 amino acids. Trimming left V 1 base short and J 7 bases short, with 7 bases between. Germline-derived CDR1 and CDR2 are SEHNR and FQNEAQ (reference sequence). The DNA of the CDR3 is TGTGCCAGCAGCTTAGAGAGCCGTGGCTACACCTTC. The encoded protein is CASSLESRGYTF.

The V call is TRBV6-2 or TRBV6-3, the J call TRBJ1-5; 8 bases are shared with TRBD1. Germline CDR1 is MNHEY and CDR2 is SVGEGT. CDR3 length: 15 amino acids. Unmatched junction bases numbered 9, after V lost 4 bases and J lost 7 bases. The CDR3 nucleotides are TGTGCCAGCAGTTGGGGCAGGGGGCAAGGGCAGCCCCAGCATTTT. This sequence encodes CASSWGRGQGQPQHF.

The CDR3 spells CASSSTGNNEQFF. The DNA for the CDR3 is TGCGCCAGCAGTTCTACAGGGAACAATGAGCAGTTCTTC. The gene calls are TRBV5-1 and TRBJ2-1; D may be TRBD1 (6 bases). The CDR3 has 13 residues. V lost 5 bases, J lost 5 bases, and 11 bases lay in between. Germline V CDR1 and CDR2: SGHRS, YFSETQ.

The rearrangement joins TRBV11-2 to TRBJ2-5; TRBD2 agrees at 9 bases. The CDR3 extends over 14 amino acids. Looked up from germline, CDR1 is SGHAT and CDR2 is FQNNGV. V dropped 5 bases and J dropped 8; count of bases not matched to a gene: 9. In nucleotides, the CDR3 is TGTGCCAGCAGCAACGGACTAGCGCATATAACCCAGTACTTC. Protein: CASSNGLAHITQYF.

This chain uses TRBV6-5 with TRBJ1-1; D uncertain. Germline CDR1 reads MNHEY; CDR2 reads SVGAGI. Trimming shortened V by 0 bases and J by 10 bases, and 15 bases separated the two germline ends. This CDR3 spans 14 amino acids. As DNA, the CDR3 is TGTGCCAGCAGTTACTCAAAGGGAGGGCACCGAGCTTTCTTT. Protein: CASSYSKGGHRAFF.

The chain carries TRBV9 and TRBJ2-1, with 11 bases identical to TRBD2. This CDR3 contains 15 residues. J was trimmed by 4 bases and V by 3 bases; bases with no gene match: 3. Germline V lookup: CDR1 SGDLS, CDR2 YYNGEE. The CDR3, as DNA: TGTGCCAGCAGCGCCGGGACTAGCGGTTACAATGAGCAGTTCTTC. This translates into CASSAGTSGYNEQFF.

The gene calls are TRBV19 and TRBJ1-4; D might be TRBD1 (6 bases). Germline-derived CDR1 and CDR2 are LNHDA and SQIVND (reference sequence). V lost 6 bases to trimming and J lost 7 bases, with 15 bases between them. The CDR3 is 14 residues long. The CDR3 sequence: CASRRQDQAEKLFF. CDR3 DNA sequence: TGTGCCAGTAGGCGACAGGATCAGGCTGAAAAACTGTTTTTT.

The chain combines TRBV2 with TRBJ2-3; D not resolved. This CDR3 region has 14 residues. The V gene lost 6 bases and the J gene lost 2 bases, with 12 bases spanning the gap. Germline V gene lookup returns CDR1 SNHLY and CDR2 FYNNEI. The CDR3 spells CASRETSNTDTQYF. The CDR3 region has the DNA TGTGCCAGCAGGGAAACATCGAACACAGATACGCAGTATTTT.

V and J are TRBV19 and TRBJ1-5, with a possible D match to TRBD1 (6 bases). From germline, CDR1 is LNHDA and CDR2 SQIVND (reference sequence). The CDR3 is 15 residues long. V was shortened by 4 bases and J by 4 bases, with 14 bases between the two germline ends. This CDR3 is CASSSRQVGNQPQHF. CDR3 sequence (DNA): TGTGCCAGTAGTAGTCGACAGGTCGGAAATCAGCCCCAGCATTTT. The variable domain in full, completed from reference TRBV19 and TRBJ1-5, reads DGGITQSPKYLFRKEGQNVTLSCEQNLNHDAMYWYRQDPGQGLRLIYYSQIVNDFQKGDIAEGYSVSREKKESFPLTVTSAQKNPTAFYLCASSSRQVGNQPQHFGDGTRLSIL.

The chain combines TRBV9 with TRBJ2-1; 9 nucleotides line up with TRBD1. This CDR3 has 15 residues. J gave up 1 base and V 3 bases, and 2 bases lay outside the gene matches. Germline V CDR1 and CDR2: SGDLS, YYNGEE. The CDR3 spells CASSAGQGSYNEQFF. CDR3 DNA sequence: TGTGCCAGCAGCGCGGGACAGGGTTCCTACAATGAGCAGTTCTTC.

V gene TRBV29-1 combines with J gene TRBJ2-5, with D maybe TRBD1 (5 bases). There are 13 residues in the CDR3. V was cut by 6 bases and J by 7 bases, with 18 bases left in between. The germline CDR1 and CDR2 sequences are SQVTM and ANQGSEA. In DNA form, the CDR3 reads TGCAGCGTGGGGCAGGACCTTTTAGGGACCCAGTACTTC. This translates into CSVGQDLLGTQYF.

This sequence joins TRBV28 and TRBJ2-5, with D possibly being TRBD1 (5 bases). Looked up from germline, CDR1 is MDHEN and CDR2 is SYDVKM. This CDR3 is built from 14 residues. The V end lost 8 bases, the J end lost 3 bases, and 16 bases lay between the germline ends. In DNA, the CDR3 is TGTGCCAGCTCCCCCTTAGGGGTGGAAGAGACCCAGTACTTC. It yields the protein CASSPLGVEETQYF.

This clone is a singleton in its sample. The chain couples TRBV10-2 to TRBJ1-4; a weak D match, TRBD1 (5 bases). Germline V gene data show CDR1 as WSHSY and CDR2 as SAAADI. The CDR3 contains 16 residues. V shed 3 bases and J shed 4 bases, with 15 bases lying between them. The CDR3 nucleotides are TGCGCCAGCAGTGATGGGGTAACAGGAAATAATGAAAAACTGTTTTTT. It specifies CASSDGVTGNNEKLFF.

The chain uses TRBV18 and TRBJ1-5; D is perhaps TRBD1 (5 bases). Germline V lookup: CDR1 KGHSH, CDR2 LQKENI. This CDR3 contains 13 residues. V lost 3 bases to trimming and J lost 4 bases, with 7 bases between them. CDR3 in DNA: TGTGCCAGCTCACCGACAGAGAATCAGCCCCAGCATTTT. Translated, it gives CASSPTENQPQHF.

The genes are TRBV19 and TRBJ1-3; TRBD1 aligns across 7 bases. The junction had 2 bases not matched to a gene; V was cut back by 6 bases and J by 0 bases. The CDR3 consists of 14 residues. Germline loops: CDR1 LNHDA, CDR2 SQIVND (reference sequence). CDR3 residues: CASRRQGSGNTIYF. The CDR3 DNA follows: TGTGCCAGTAGAAGACAGGGCTCTGGAAACACCATATATTTT.

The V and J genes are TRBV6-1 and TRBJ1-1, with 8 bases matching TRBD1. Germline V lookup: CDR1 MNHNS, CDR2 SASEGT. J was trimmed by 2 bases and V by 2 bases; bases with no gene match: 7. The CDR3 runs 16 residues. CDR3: CASSEPGQAPNTEAFF. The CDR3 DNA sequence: TGTGCCAGCAGTGAACCGGGACAGGCCCCTAACACTGAAGCTTTCTTT.

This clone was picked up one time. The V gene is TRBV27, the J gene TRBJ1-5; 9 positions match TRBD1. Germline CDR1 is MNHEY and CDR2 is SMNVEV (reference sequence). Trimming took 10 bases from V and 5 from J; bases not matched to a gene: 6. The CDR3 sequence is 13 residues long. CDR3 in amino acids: CATGQGRDQPQHF. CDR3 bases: TGTGCCACGGGACAGGGTCGGGATCAGCCCCAGCATTTT.

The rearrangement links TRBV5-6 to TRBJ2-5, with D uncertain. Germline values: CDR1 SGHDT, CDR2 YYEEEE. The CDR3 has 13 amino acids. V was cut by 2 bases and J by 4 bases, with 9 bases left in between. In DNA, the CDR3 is TGTGCCAGCAGCTTAACAGTAGGAGAGACCCAGTACTTC. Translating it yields CASSLTVGETQYF.

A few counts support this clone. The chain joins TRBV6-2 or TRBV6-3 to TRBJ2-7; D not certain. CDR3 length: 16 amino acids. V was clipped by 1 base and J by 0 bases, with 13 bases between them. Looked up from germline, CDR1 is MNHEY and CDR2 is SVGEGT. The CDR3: CASSYLGSLSSYEQYV. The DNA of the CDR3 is TGTGCCAGCAGTTACTTGGGTAGCTTGAGCTCCTACGAGCAGTACGTC.

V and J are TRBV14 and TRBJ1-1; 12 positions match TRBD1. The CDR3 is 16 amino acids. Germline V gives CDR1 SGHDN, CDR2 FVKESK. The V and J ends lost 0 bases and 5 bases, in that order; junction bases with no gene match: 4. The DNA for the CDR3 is TGTGCCAGCAGCCAAGATCTGGGACAGGGGGCGACTGAAGCTTTCTTT. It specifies CASSQDLGQGATEAFF.

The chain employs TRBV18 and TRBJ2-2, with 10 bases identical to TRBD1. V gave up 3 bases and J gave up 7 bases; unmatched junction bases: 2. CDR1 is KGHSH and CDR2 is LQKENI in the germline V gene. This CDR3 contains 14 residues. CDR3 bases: TGTGCCAGCTCACCGGGACAGGGGATCGGGGAGCTGTTTTTT. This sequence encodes CASSPGQGIGELFF.